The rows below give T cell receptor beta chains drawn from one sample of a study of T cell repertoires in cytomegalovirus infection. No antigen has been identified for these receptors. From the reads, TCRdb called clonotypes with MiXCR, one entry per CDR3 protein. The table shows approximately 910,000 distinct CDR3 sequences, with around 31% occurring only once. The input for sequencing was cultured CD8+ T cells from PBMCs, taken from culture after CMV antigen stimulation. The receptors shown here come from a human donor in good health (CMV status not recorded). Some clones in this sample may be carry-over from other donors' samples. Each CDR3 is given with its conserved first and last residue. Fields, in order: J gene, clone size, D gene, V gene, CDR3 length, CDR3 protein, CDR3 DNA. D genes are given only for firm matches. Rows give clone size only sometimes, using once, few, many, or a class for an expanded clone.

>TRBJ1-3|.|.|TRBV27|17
CASSPYLGSRAGNTIYF
TGTGCCAGCAGCCCATATTTGGGCAGCCGCGCAGGAAACACCATATATTTT
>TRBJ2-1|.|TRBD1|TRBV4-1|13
CASSHTMGGQELF
TGCGCCAGCAGCCACACCATGGGGGGACAGGAGCTCTTC
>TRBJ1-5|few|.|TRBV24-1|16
CATSDSHRDSNQPQHF
TGTGCCACCAGTGATAGCCACCGGGACAGCAATCAGCCCCAGCATTTT
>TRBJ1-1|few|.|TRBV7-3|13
CASSYAGPTEAFF
TGTGCCAGCAGCTACGCAGGGCCCACTGAAGCTTTCTTT
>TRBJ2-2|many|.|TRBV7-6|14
CASSPGLGTGELFF
TGTGCCAGCAGCCCCGGTCTGGGGACCGGGGAGCTGTTTTTT
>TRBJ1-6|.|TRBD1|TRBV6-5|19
CASSYRMARTGFDNSPLHF
TGTGCCAGCAGTTACCGAATGGCCCGGACAGGGTTCGATAATTCACCCCTCCACTTT
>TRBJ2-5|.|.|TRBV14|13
CASSQWDQETQYF
TGTGCCAGCAGCCAGTGGGATCAAGAGACCCAGTACTTC
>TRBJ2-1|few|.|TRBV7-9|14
CASSTQQLYNEQFF
TGTGCCAGCAGCACGCAACAGCTCTACAATGAGCAGTTCTTC
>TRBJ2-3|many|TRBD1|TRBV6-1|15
CASRSTGQGVDTQYF
TGTGCCAGCAGATCTACGGGACAGGGGGTAGATACGCAGTATTTT
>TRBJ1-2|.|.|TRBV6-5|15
CASSSRGGSGYGYTF
TGTGCCAGCAGTTCCCGGGGGGGCTCGGGGTATGGCTACACCTTC
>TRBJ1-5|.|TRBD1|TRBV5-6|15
CASSWGTGRNQPQHF
TGTGCCAGCAGCTGGGGGACAGGCCGAAATCAGCCCCAGCATTTT
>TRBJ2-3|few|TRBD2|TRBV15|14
CATSRSGGRDTQYF
TGTGCCACCAGCAGAAGCGGGGGGAGAGATACGCAGTATTTT
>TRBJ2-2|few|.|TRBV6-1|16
CASSQRGLSNTGELFF
TGTGCCAGCAGCCAACGGGGACTTTCGAACACCGGGGAGCTGTTTTTT
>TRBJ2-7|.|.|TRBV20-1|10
CSAPMGEQYF
TGCAGTGCTCCCATGGGCGAGCAGTACTTC
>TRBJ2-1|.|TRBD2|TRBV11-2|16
CASSLDGRGVGNEQFF
TGTGCCAGCAGCTTAGATGGGCGGGGGGTAGGCAATGAGCAGTTCTTC
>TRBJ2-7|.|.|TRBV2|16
CASSEAVGTGFYEQYF
TGTGCCAGCAGTGAAGCAGTGGGCACGGGGTTTTACGAGCAGTACTTC
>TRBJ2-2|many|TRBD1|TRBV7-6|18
CASSRGDRRKRETGELFF
TGTGCCAGCAGCCGAGGGGACAGGAGGAAAAGAGAGACCGGGGAGCTGTTTTTT
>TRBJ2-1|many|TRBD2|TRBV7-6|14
CASSPWTSGNEQFF
TGTGCCAGCAGCCCCTGGACTAGCGGAAATGAGCAGTTCTTC
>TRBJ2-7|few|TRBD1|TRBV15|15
CATSLPGTGFYEQYF
TGTGCCACCAGCTTACCCGGGACAGGGTTCTACGAGCAGTACTTC
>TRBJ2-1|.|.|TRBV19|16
CASSIQGLSSYNEQFF
TGTGCCAGTAGTATACAGGGGCTTAGCTCCTACAATGAGCAGTTCTTC
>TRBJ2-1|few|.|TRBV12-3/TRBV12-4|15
CASSNSGGGYNEQFF
TGTGCCAGCAGCAATAGCGGTGGGGGATACAATGAGCAGTTCTTC
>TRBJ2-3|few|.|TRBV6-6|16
CASSYDRASSTDTQYF
TGTGCCAGCAGTTACGATCGGGCCTCTAGCACAGATACGCAGTATTTT
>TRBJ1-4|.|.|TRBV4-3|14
CASSQDLLHEKLFF
TGCGCCAGCAGCCAAGATCTACTCCATGAAAAACTGTTTTTT
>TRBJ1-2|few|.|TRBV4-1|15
CASTLSRQGDYGYTF
TGCGCCAGCACCCTGAGTCGGCAGGGAGACTATGGCTACACCTTC
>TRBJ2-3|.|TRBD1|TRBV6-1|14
CASSDNDRGHTQYF
TGTGCCAGCAGTGATAACGACAGGGGCCATACGCAGTATTTT
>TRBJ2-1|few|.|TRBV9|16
CASSVAGVSSYNEQFF
TGTGCCAGCAGCGTAGCGGGGGTGAGCTCCTACAATGAGCAGTTCTTC
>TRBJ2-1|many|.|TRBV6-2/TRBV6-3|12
CASTYGGNEQFF
TGTGCCAGCACCTACGGCGGGAACGAGCAGTTCTTC
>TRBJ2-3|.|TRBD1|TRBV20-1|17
CSARGTGITSSTDTQYF
TGCAGTGCTAGAGGGACAGGGATAACTTCTAGCACAGATACGCAGTATTTT
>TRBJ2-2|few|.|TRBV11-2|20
CASSFPLTGSLPPNTGELFF
TGTGCCAGCAGCTTCCCTTTGACCGGGAGCCTTCCCCCGAACACCGGGGAGCTGTTTTTT
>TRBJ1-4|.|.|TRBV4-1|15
CASSQIQGDNEKLFF
TGCGCCAGCAGCCAAATACAGGGAGATAATGAAAAACTGTTTTTT
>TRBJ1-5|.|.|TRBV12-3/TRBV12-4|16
CASSFGGPTSNQPQHF
TGTGCCAGCAGTTTCGGGGGTCCGACTAGCAATCAGCCCCAGCATTTT
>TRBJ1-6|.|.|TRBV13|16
CASSLSKDGYNSPLHF
TGTGCCAGCAGCTTAAGTAAGGACGGGTATAATTCACCCCTCCACTTT
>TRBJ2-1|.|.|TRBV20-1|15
CSARDIFDSYNEQFF
TGCAGTGCTAGAGACATCTTTGACAGCTACAATGAGCAGTTCTTC
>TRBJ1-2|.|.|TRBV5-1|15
CASSADGDRSLGYTF
TGCGCCAGCAGCGCGGACGGTGATCGGAGTCTTGGCTACACCTTC
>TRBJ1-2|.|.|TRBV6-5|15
CASSPGVGRNYGYTF
TGTGCCAGCAGTCCCGGAGTTGGCAGAAACTATGGCTACACCTTC
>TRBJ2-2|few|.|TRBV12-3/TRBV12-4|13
CASSHAGPGELFF
TGTGCCAGCAGCCACGCGGGTCCCGGGGAGCTGTTTTTT
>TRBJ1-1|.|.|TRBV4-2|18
CASSQGRGGNWANTEAFF
TGTGCCAGCAGCCAAGGCCGAGGAGGGAATTGGGCGAACACTGAAGCTTTCTTT
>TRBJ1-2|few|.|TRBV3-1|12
CASSQEVYGYTF
TGTGCCAGCAGCCAAGAGGTCTATGGCTACACCTTC
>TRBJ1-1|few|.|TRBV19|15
CASSIEPNPNTEAFF
TGTGCCAGTAGTATAGAACCGAACCCGAACACTGAAGCTTTCTTT
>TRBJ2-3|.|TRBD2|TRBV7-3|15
CASSQRGGWEDTQYF
TGTGCCAGCAGCCAGCGGGGGGGCTGGGAAGATACGCAGTATTTT
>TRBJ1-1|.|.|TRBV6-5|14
CASSYGREHTEAFF
TGTGCCAGCAGTTACGGTCGAGAACACACTGAAGCTTTCTTT
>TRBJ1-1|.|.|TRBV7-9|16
CASSFRIEGLNTEAFF
TGTGCCAGCAGCTTTCGTATTGAGGGGCTGAACACTGAAGCTTTCTTT
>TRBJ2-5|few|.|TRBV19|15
CASSHRRQVQETQYF
TGTGCCAGCTCTCACCGACGACAGGTTCAAGAGACCCAGTACTTC
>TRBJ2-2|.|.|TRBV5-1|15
CASSPPQGYTGELFF
TGCGCCAGCAGCCCCCCGCAGGGGTACACCGGGGAGCTGTTTTTT
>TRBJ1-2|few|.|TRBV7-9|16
CASSLAGWIRGYGYTF
TGTGCCAGCAGCTTAGCGGGATGGATTCGGGGCTATGGCTACACCTTC
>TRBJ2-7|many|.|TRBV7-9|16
CASSLALTGYGYEQYF
TGTGCCAGCAGCTTAGCGCTAACAGGGTACGGCTACGAGCAGTACTTC
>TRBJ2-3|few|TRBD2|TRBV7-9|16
CASSPRSSGRTDTQYF
TGTGCCAGCAGCCCGAGGTCTAGCGGGCGCACAGATACGCAGTATTTT
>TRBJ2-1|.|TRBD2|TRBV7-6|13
CASSHGVGTKQFF
TGTGCCAGCAGCCACGGAGTGGGGACTAAGCAGTTCTTC
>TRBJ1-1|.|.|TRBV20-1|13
CSASDRRNTEAFF
TGCAGTGCATCCGACAGGAGGAACACTGAAGCTTTCTTT
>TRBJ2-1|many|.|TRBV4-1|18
CASSRSPGQPPSYNEQFF
TGCGCCAGCAGCCGCTCGCCGGGACAACCGCCCTCCTACAATGAGCAGTTCTTC
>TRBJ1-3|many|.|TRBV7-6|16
CASSLAFDASGNTIYF
TGTGCCAGCAGCTTAGCGTTCGACGCCTCTGGAAACACCATATATTTT
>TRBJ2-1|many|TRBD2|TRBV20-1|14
CSASRAGSHNEQFF
TGCAGTGCTAGTAGAGCGGGGTCTCACAATGAGCAGTTCTTC
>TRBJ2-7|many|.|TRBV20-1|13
CSARDKISYEQYF
TGCAGTGCTAGAGATAAGATCTCCTACGAGCAGTACTTC